Listed here are 12 T cell receptor beta chains from one sample, sequenced in a study of blood T cell repertoires in COVID-19. Libraries were prepared by immunoSEQ multiplex PCR; TCRdb keeps only in-frame clonotypes and omits some of them. This table holds more than 60,000 clones, approximately 84% found once. Source material: peripheral blood. The receptors derive from a man in his sixties with active or convalescent COVID-19.

CDR3 sequence (DNA): TGTGCCACCAGACTAGGGAGGGACAATGACTCCTATAATTCACCCCTCCACTTT. Its protein product is CATRLGRDNDSYNSPLHF. This chain joins TRBV24-1 and TRBJ1-6, with D tentatively TRBD1 (6 bases). The germline gives CDR1 KGHDR, CDR2 SFDVKD. The V and J ends lost 7 bases and 0 bases respectively, with 18 bases between them. This CDR3 has 18 amino acids.

This clone was detected once. The chain has TRBV18 and TRBJ2-1; 14 bases fit TRBD2. Trimming took 4 bases from V and 7 from J; bases not matched to a gene: 3. This CDR3 contains 15 residues. Germline V gene data show CDR1 as KGHSH and CDR2 as LQKENI. CDR3 DNA sequence: TGTGCCAGCTCACGGACTAGCGGGGGGTCAAATGAGCAGTTCTTC. Its translation is CASSRTSGGSNEQFF.

This sequence joins TRBV4-3 and TRBJ2-5; the match to TRBD2 covers 9 bases. V was pared by 0 bases and J by 5 bases, with 10 bases of the junction left unmatched. Looked up from germline, CDR1 is LGHNA and CDR2 is YSLEER. CDR3 length: 17 residues. The CDR3 spells CASSQERRLAGWETQYF. The CDR3 DNA is TGCGCCAGCAGCCAAGAAAGGAGGCTAGCGGGGTGGGAGACCCAGTACTTC.

This clone appeared a few times. The rearrangement joins TRBV6-5 to TRBJ2-7; 7 positions agree with TRBD1. Germline-derived CDR1 and CDR2 are MNHEY and SVGAGI. The CDR3 totals 14 residues. With V trimmed by 6 bases and J by 3 bases, 8 bases remained unmatched. The CDR3 sequence is CASSPTGPLYEQYF. Written as DNA, the CDR3 is TGTGCCAGCAGCCCGACAGGGCCCCTCTACGAGCAGTACTTC.

The J gene is TRBJ2-5, the V gene TRBV5-4, with TRBD2 as a possible D gene (5 bases). The CDR3 runs 14 residues. V was cut by 1 base and J by 5 bases, with 12 bases left in between. From germline, CDR1 is SGHNT and CDR2 YYREEE (reference sequence). The CDR3 DNA reads TGTGCCAGCAGCTTGTACGGGGTGGCGGAGACCCAGTACTTC. Its translation: CASSLYGVAETQYF.

V and J are TRBV5-8 and TRBJ1-1; D gene ambiguous. Trimming shortened V by 0 bases and J by 8 bases, and 14 bases separated the two germline ends. CDR1 SGHTS and CDR2 YDEGEE come from the germline V gene. This CDR3 contains 14 residues. The CDR3 bases are TGTGCCAGCAGCTTGGGAGGGCAGGCTCTCGAAGCTTTCTTT. Protein sequence: CASSLGGQALEAFF.

As regards this clone: This sample includes further DNA sequences coding for the same CDR3. This chain joins TRBV3-1 (or the pseudogene TRBV3-2) and TRBJ2-5, with 13 bases matching TRBD2. V shed 1 base and J 2 bases; nucleotides not matched to a gene: 1. This CDR3 region has 16 residues. Germline CDR1 LGHDT, CDR2 YNNKEL (reference sequence). The CDR3 sequence: CASSQGLAGGQETQYF. For the CDR3, the DNA is TGTGCCAGCAGCCAAGGACTAGCGGGGGGTCAAGAGACCCAGTACTTC.

This chain links TRBV6-1 with TRBJ1-4; 8 bases are shared with TRBD1. The V segment lost 2 bases and the J segment 7 bases; nucleotides outside the gene matches: 6. This CDR3 region has 15 residues. CDR1 and CDR2 from the germline V gene are MNHNS and SASEGT. The CDR3 reads CASSEQDRVAEKLFF. CDR3 nucleotides: TGTGCCAGCAGTGAACAGGACAGGGTGGCTGAAAAACTGTTTTTT.

The V and J genes are TRBV27 and TRBJ1-2, with TRBD1 identical over 10 bases. Germline V gene sequence: CDR1 MNHEY, CDR2 SMNVEV (reference sequence). V was pared by 5 bases and J by 1 base, with 1 base of the junction left unmatched. This CDR3 has 14 amino acids. The CDR3 DNA reads TGTGCCAGCAGTGACAGGGGGCATAACTATGGCTACACCTTC. Its translation is CASSDRGHNYGYTF.

This clone appeared once. The V call is TRBV18, the J call TRBJ2-7; tentative D call: TRBD2 (6 bases). This CDR3 is built from 17 residues. V was cut by 4 bases and J by 0 bases, with 19 bases left in between. Germline V gene data show CDR1 as KGHSH and CDR2 as LQKENI. In DNA form, the CDR3 reads TGTGCCAGCTCACGCTCTGCAGCGGGCTACAGCTCCTACGAGCAGTACTTC. This sequence encodes CASSRSAAGYSSYEQYF.

The chain employs TRBV19 and TRBJ1-5; 7 bases are a match to TRBD1. Germline values: CDR1 LNHDA, CDR2 SQIVND (reference sequence). V lost 4 bases and J lost 1; bases outside the gene matches: 4. CDR3 length equals 15 residues. This chain's CDR3 is CASSTLTGSNQPQHF. The CDR3 DNA is TGTGCCAGTAGTACCCTGACAGGGAGCAATCAGCCCCAGCATTTT.

The J gene is TRBJ2-7, the V gene TRBV4-1; D may be TRBD1 (6 bases). This CDR3 is built from 17 residues. The ends were cut back, 2 bases at V and 0 bases at J, with 17 bases in the middle. CDR1 MGHRA and CDR2 YSYEKL come from the germline V gene. The CDR3 sequence: CASSQYTRDIGSYEQYF. CDR3 DNA sequence: TGCGCCAGCAGCCAATATACCAGGGACATTGGCTCCTACGAGCAGTACTTC.